The source of this T cell receptor beta chain is a study of neurological immune-mediated disorders. In its sample, this clonotype was seen many times. A single record per CDR3 protein comes from TCRdb applying MiXCR to the 5' RACE reads. The repertoire holds around 69,000 distinct CDR3 sequences, with 3% to 3.5% as singletons. V gave up 4 bases and J gave up 6 bases, with 16 bases separating them. Per germline, CDR1 MNHEY and CDR2 SVGAGI. This CDR3 contains 14 residues. This TCR came from a man in his forties with multiple sclerosis. The sequenced sample was PBMCs. This chain links TRBV6-5 with TRBJ2-7; D is ambiguous. The CDR3 nucleotides read TGTGCCAGCAGTTCTTCCGGGCCTCCTGGCGAGCAGTACTTC. Its protein product is CASSSSGPPGEQYF.